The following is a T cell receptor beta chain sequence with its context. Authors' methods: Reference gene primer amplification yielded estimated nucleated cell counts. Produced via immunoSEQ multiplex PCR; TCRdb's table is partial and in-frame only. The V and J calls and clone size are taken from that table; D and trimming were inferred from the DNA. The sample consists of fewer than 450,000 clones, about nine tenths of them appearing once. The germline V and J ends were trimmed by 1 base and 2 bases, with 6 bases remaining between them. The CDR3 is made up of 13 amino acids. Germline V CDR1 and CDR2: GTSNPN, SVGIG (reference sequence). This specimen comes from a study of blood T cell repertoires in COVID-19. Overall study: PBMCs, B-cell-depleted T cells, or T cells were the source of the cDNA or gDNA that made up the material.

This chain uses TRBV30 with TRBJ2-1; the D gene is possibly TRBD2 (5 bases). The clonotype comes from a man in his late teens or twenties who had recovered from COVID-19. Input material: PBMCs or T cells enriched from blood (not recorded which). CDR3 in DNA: TGTGCCTGGAGTGCGGGAACCTACAATGAGCAGTTCTTC. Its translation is CAWSAGTYNEQFF.